This T cell receptor (beta chain) originates from a study of blood T cell repertoires in COVID-19. About the study: Researchers got acute and convalescent COVID-19 samples from the United States, Italy and Spain. The analysed material was cDNA or gDNA that came from T cells, B-cell-depleted T cells, or PBMCs.

V lost 2 bases, J lost 7 bases, and 6 bases stayed unmatched. Germline assignment: CDR1 SGDLS and CDR2 YYNGEE. This CDR3 is 15 amino acids long. Methods used by the authors: By means of reference gene primer amplification, nucleated cell counts were estimated. Measured with immunoSEQ multiplex PCR; TCRdb has only the in-frame clones, and not every one. V and J calls plus clone size are reproduced from that table; the DNA served to infer D and trimming. Counted here are 97,000 or so clones, around 80% occurring once; the ten biggest clones make up 8.5% to 12%. Sequencing used peripheral blood. V and J are TRBV9 and TRBJ2-1; 10 bases are a match to TRBD2. The source is a man aged 65 to 85 with acute or convalescent COVID-19. For the CDR3, the DNA is TGTGCCAGCAGCGTTTTAGCGGGAGGACAGAATGAGCAGTTCTTC. Its protein is CASSVLAGGQNEQFF.